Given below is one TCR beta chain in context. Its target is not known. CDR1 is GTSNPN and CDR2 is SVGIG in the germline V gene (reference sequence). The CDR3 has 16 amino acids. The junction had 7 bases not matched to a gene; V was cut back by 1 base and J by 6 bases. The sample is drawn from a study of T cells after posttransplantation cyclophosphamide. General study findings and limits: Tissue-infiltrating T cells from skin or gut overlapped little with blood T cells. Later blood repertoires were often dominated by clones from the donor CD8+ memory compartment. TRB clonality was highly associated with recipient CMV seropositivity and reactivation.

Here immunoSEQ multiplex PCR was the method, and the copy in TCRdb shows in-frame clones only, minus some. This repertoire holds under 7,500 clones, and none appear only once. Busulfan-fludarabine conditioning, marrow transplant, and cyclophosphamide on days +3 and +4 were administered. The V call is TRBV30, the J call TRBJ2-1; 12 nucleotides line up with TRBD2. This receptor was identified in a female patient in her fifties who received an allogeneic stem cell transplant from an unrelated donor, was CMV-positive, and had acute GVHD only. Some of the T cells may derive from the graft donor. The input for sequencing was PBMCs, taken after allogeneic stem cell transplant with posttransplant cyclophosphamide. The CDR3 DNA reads TGTGCCTGGAGTGGGGCCCGACTAGCGGGAGTCAATGAGCAGTTCTTC. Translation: CAWSGARLAGVNEQFF. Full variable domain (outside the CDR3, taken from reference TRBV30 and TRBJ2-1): SQTIHQWPATLVQPVGSPLSLECTVEGTSNPNLYWYRQAAGRGLQLLFYSVGIGQISSEVPQNLSASRPQDRQFILSSKKLLLSDSGFYLCAWSGARLAGVNEQFFGPGTRLTVL.